Listed below are T cell receptor beta chains from one sample, sequenced in a study of T cell responses to AZD1222 COVID-19 vaccine. Data came from immunoSEQ multiplex PCR; TCRdb stores just in-frame clones and leaves some out. This table holds about 120,000 clones, 86% found once. The sequencing used peripheral blood, collected 28 days after the second AZD1222 dose. The receptors derive from an adult who received the AZD1222 COVID-19 vaccine. Each CDR3 is given with its conserved first and last residue. A D gene is named only where the DNA matches it firmly. Rows give clone size only sometimes, using once, few, many, or a class for an expanded clone.

clone size,V gene,D gene,J gene,CDR3 protein,CDR3 DNA
-,TRBV10-2,-,TRBJ1-3,CASRVEKGSGNTIYF,TGCGCCAGCAGAGTGGAAAAGGGATCTGGAAACACCATATATTTT
-,TRBV7-9,TRBD1,TRBJ2-1,CASSSYTGTVRYNEQFF,TGTGCCAGCAGCAGTTATACCGGGACAGTACGGTACAATGAGCAGTTCTTC
-,TRBV30,TRBD1,TRBJ1-2,CAWGPQGPNYGYTF,TGTGCCTGGGGACCACAGGGGCCAAACTATGGCTACACCTTC
-,TRBV7-2,TRBD1,TRBJ1-2,CASSSGWIRGQGGYTF,TGTGCCAGCAGCTCGGGATGGATCAGGGGGCAAGGAGGCTACACCTTC
-,TRBV14,-,TRBJ2-7,CASSRRGEGTYEQYF,TGTGCCAGCAGCCGAAGGGGTGAGGGGACCTACGAGCAGTACTTC
-,TRBV2,TRBD1,TRBJ1-1,CASRPQGGNTEAFF,TGTGCCAGCAGGCCCCAGGGGGGGAACACTGAAGCTTTCTTT
-,TRBV28,-,TRBJ2-1,CASSSPTGLTYNEQFF,TGTGCCAGCAGCTCGCCTACAGGTTTGACCTACAATGAGCAGTTCTTC
-,TRBV15,-,TRBJ1-2,CATSRVRDGGWGYTF,TGTGCCACCAGCAGAGTCCGGGACGGCGGCTGGGGCTACACCTTC
-,TRBV6-5,-,TRBJ1-6,CASLLARGSPLHF,TGTGCCAGCCTCTTAGCTCGTGGTTCACCCCTCCACTTT
-,TRBV29-1,-,TRBJ1-2,CSVAGTFYGYTF,TGCAGCGTTGCGGGGACGTTCTATGGCTACACCTTC
-,TRBV5-1,TRBD2,TRBJ2-5,CASSLTTPGGTQYF,TGCGCCAGCAGCTTAACTACTCCGGGGGGGACCCAGTACTTC
-,TRBV6-5,TRBD1,TRBJ1-6,CATQTGALPNSPLHF,TGTGCCACCCAGACAGGGGCCTTACCTAATTCACCCCTCCACTTT
-,TRBV28,-,TRBJ1-2,CASSLSSRYGYTF,TGTGCCAGCAGTTTGTCCAGTCGGTATGGCTACACCTTC
-,TRBV18,-,TRBJ2-7,CASSPAYEQYF,TGTGCCAGCTCACCGGCCTACGAGCAGTACTTC
-,TRBV2,-,TRBJ1-2,CASSSVSYGYTF,TGTGCCAGCAGCTCTGTATCCTATGGCTACACCTTC
-,TRBV11-2,-,TRBJ1-6,CASSQRQTYNSPLHF,TGTGCCAGCAGCCAAAGACAGACCTATAATTCACCCCTCCACTTT
-,TRBV19,TRBD1,TRBJ1-2,CASSIDRQGGGYTF,TGTGCCAGTAGTATCGATCGACAGGGTGGTGGCTACACCTTC
once,TRBV10-1,-,TRBJ1-1,CASSEQGREAFF,TGCGCCAGCAGTGAGCAAGGACGGGAAGCTTTCTTT
-,TRBV27,-,TRBJ1-1,CASSLQAARRTEAFF,TGTGCCAGCAGTTTACAGGCCGCGCGGAGGACTGAAGCTTTCTTT
-,TRBV29-1,TRBD1,TRBJ1-2,CSVGQPYNYGYTF,TGCAGCGTGGGACAGCCTTATAACTATGGCTACACCTTC
-,TRBV28,-,TRBJ2-1,CAAGLVYYNEQFF,TGTGCCGCCGGGCTCGTGTACTACAATGAGCAGTTCTTC
-,TRBV5-1,-,TRBJ2-7,CASSLGQGWEQYF,TGCGCCAGCAGCTTAGGTCAGGGTTGGGAGCAGTACTTC
-,TRBV18,-,TRBJ1-3,CASSQDSGLRGNTIYF,TGTGCCAGCTCCCAGGATTCGGGTTTGCGGGGAAACACCATATATTTT
-,TRBV2,-,TRBJ2-6,CASSEQGLPGANVLTF,TGTGCCAGCAGTGAACAGGGACTCCCTGGGGCCAACGTCCTGACTTTC
few,TRBV3-1/TRBV3-2,-,TRBJ1-5,CASSQDFGTNQPQHF,TGTGCCAGCAGCCAAGATTTCGGCACAAATCAGCCCCAGCATTTT
-,TRBV29-1,TRBD1,TRBJ1-2,CSVDRRGQGGYTF,TGCAGCGTTGATCGGAGGGGGCAAGGGGGCTACACCTTC
once,TRBV3-1/TRBV3-2,-,TRBJ1-4,CASSQGFNEKLFF,TGTGCCAGCAGCCAGGGGTTCAACGAAAAACTGTTTTTT
-,TRBV30,-,TRBJ1-4,CACYYSPTNEKLFF,TGTGCCTGTTACTACAGTCCAACTAATGAAAAACTGTTTTTT
-,TRBV7-9,TRBD2,TRBJ2-5,CASSLGLAGNLETQYF,TGTGCCAGCAGCTTAGGTCTAGCGGGGAACCTGGAGACCCAGTACTTC
-,TRBV6-5,-,TRBJ1-1,CASTGGWDTEAFF,TGTGCCAGCACTGGAGGGTGGGACACTGAAGCTTTCTTT
-,TRBV18,-,TRBJ2-5,CASSPLEGRETQYF,TGTGCCAGCTCACCATTGGAAGGGAGGGAGACCCAGTACTTC
few,TRBV6-5,-,TRBJ1-6,CASSYRLGSYNSPLHF,TGTGCCAGCAGTTACCGGCTAGGCTCCTATAATTCACCCCTCCACTTT
-,TRBV19,-,TRBJ1-3,CASTPSSGNTIYF,TGTGCCAGTACTCCCAGCTCTGGAAACACCATATATTTT
-,TRBV4-1,TRBD2,TRBJ2-7,CASSQDFLAGGYEQYF,TGCGCCAGCAGCCAAGATTTCCTAGCGGGGGGATACGAGCAGTACTTC